This T cell receptor beta chain appears in the sequencing data of a study of T cells in Graves' hyperthyroidism and ophthalmopathy. On the study more broadly: Staff took peripheral blood when the initial diagnosis was made, before any treatment began.

Absent ophthalmopathy progression within 18 months defined stable Graves' hyperthyroidism. TCR beta CDR3 sequences were amplified from RNA transcripts. Carried out on the TCR CDR3, a first-round RT-PCR used the HTBI primer set. Using its own MiXCR run on the multiplex PCR reads, TCRdb lists one record per CDR3 protein. Seen here are nearly 750,000 distinct CDR3 sequences, approximately 40% observed once, and the top ten hold around a third. J lost 5 bases, V lost 4 bases, and 15 bases had no gene match. Per germline, CDR1 SEHNR and CDR2 FQNEAQ (reference sequence). The CDR3 has 17 residues. The rearrangement joins TRBV7-9 to TRBJ2-7; the match to TRBD1 covers 9 bases. The specimen was blood. This sequence originates from a woman aged 40 to 50 with Graves' hyperthyroidism. The CDR3 spells CASSYLPPGQGGNEQYF. The CDR3 DNA reads TGTGCCAGCAGCTACCTCCCCCCGGGACAGGGAGGAAACGAGCAGTACTTC.